The source of this TCR beta chain is a study of CD8+CD57+ T cells in acquired aplastic anemia. TCR beta VDJ and CDR3 profiles were obtained from a genomic DNA template. TCRdb fed the reads into MiXCR, producing one record per CDR3 protein. The sample yields around 210,000 distinct CDR3 sequences, 60% to 80% seen once. In patients chosen for sequencing, flow cytometry had shown CD8+CD57+ cell expansion. V shed 6 bases, J shed 2 bases, and the junction held 6 bases outside the gene matches. CDR3 length equals 15 residues. Germline V CDR1 and CDR2: LNHDA, SQIVND (reference sequence). The chain combines TRBV19 with TRBJ1-2, with TRBD1 matching 10 bases. This sequence originates from a human donor with aplastic anemia. Specimen: sorted CD4+, CD8+, or CD8+CD57+ T cells (not recorded which) from PBMCs. CDR3 in amino acids: CASRLTGGQNYGYTF. CDR3 DNA: TGTGCCAGTAGGCTGACAGGGGGCCAGAACTATGGCTACACCTTC.